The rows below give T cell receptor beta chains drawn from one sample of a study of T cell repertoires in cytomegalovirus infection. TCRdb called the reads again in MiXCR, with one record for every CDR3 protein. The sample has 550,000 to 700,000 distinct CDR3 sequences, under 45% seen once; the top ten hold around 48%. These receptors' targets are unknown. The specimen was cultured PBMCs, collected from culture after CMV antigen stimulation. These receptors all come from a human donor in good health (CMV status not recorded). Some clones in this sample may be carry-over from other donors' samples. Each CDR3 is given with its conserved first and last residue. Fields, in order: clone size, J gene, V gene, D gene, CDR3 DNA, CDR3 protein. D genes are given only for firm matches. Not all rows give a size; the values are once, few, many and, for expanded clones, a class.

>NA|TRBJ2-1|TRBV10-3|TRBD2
TGTGCCATCAGCAAAGGGACTAGCGGGGGGAATGAGCAGTTCTTC
CAISKGTSGGNEQFF
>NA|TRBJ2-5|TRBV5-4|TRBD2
TGTGCCAGCAGCCAACCTAGCGGGGGCCAAGAGACCCAGTACTTC
CASSQPSGGQETQYF
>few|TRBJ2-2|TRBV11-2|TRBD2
TGTGCCAGCAGCTTGAGGGGGGCTAGCGGGGTCGGGGAGCTGTTTTTT
CASSLRGASGVGELFF
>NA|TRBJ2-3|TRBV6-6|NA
TGTGCCAGCAGTGTCTTGCTGGCGATAACAGATACGCAGTATTTT
CASSVLLAITDTQYF
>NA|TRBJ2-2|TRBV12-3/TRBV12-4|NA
TGTGCCAGCAGTCACCGGGGCCGGGGGCCGAACACCGGGGAGCTGTTTTTT
CASSHRGRGPNTGELFF
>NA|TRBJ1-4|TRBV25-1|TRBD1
TGTGCCAGCAGTGCGCCATGGACAGGGCGGCCCGAAAAACTGTTTTTT
CASSAPWTGRPEKLFF
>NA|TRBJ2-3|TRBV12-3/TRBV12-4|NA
TGTGCCAGCAGTTCAGAGGGGCCCCTAGATACGCAGTATTTT
CASSSEGPLDTQYF
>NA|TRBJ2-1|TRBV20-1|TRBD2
TGCAGTGCTAGTCCGGGACTAGCGGGAGAAGGTGAGCAGTTCTTC
CSASPGLAGEGEQFF
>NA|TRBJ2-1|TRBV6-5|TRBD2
TGTGCCAGCAGTTCCCGGGGACTAGCGGGGTCCCTTAGGGAGCAGTTCTTC
CASSSRGLAGSLREQFF
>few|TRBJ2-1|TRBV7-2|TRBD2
TGTGCCAGCAGCTTTACCAGCGGGGTATATGAGCAGTTCTTC
CASSFTSGVYEQFF
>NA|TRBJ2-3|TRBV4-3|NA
TGCGCCAGCAGCCAAGGGGCAAACCCGAGGGCCTCCTCAGATACGCAGTATTTT
CASSQGANPRASSDTQYF
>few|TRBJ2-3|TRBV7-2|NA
TGTGCCAGCAGCCCGAATCCAGGGGATACGCAGTATTTT
CASSPNPGDTQYF
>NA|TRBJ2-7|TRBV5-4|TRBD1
TGTGCCAGCAGCTCCCATCTACCAGGGGGTTCGGGAGAGCAGTACTTC
CASSSHLPGGSGEQYF
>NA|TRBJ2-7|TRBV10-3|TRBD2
TGTGCCATCACCGAGGTGGCGGGAGCCAACGAGCAGTACTTC
CAITEVAGANEQYF
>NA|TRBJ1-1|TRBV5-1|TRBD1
TGCGCCAGCAGCACCGGGACAGGGGGCAATGAAGCTTTCTTT
CASSTGTGGNEAFF
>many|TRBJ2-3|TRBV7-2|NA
TGTGCCAGCAGCTTTCCCCCAGATTCAGATACGCAGTATTTT
CASSFPPDSDTQYF
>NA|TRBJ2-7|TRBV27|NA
TGTGCCAGCAGTTTAAAACCGGGCCCCTACGAGCAGTACTTC
CASSLKPGPYEQYF
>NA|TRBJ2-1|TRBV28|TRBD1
TGTGCCAGCAGCCCCCTAACCGGGACAGGGTACAATGAGCAGTTCTTC
CASSPLTGTGYNEQFF
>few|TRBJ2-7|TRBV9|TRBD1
TGTGCCAGCAGCGTAGGAGGAACAGGGGACGAGCAGTACTTC
CASSVGGTGDEQYF
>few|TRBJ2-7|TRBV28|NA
TGTGCCACCAGCCAGACACCTTCCTACGAGCAGTACTTC
CATSQTPSYEQYF
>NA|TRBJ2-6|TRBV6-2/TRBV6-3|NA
TGTGCCAGCAGTACCCGGACGGTCTCTGGGGCCAACGTCCTGACTTTC
CASSTRTVSGANVLTF
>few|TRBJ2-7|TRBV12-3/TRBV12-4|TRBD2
TGTGCCAGCAGTCCGCCTGGACTAGCGGGAACCTACGAGCAGTACTTC
CASSPPGLAGTYEQYF
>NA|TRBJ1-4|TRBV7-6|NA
TGTGCCAGCCAAATTGGGACTAATGAAAAACTGTTTTTT
CASQIGTNEKLFF
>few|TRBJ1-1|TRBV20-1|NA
TGCAGTGCTAGAGGGAGCACTGAAGCTTTCTTT
CSARGSTEAFF
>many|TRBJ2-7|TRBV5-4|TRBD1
TGTGCCAGCAGCAAACCGGGGACAGAGAAGCGGGAGCAGTACTTC
CASSKPGTEKREQYF
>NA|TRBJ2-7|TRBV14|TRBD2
TGTGCCAGCAGCCAGGGAGGAGCGGGAGGGGAGCAGTACTTC
CASSQGGAGGEQYF
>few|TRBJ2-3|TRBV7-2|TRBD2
TGTGCCAGCAGCAAGCCAGCGGGGGGGACCACAGATACGCAGTATTTT
CASSKPAGGTTDTQYF
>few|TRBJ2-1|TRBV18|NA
TGTGCCAGCTCACCGCCCGGGCCCTCCTACAATGAGCAGTTCTTC
CASSPPGPSYNEQFF
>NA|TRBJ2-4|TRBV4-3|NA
TGCGCCAGCAGCCCAGGCACCGGGCCCGCCGCCTTTGACATTCAGTACTTC
CASSPGTGPAAFDIQYF
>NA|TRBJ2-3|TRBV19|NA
TGTGCCAGTAGTATACGGCAGGCCCTCACAGATACGCAGTATTTT
CASSIRQALTDTQYF
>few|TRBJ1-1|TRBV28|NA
TGTGCCAGCAGTTTATATAGGGTGAACACTGAAGCTTTCTTT
CASSLYRVNTEAFF
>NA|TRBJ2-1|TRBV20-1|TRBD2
TGCAGTGCCAGGGACTATAGATACAATGAGCAGTTCTTC
CSARDYRYNEQFF
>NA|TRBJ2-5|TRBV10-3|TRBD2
TGTGCCATCAGTGCAGCGGGGGGCGAGACCCAGTACTTC
CAISAAGGETQYF
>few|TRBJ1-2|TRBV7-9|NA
TGTGCCAGCAGCAAAGGACAACCCTATGGCTACACCTTC
CASSKGQPYGYTF
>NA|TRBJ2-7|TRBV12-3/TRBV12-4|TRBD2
TGTGCCAGCAGTTTTTCTTACGGGGGGTACGAGCAGTACTTC
CASSFSYGGYEQYF
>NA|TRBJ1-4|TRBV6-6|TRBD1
TGTGCCAGCAGCAGGGGGCTGCGGGAAAAACTGTTTTTT
CASSRGLREKLFF
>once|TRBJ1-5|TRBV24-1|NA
TGTGCCACCAGTGGGGGGGGCGCGGGCAATCAGCCCCAGCATTTT
CATSGGGAGNQPQHF
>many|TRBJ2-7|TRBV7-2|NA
TGTGCCAGCAGCTTGCAGAGAGGCGGTACTCCGTACTTC
CASSLQRGGTPYF
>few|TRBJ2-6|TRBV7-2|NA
TGTGCCAGCAGCCCAAGACAGTTCTCTGGGGCCAACGTCCTGACTTTC
CASSPRQFSGANVLTF
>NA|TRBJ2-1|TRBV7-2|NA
TGTGCCAGCAGCCGACAAAGCTCCTACAATGAGCAGTTCTTC
CASSRQSSYNEQFF
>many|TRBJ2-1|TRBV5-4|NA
TGTGCCAGCTCGTTAGGGGGGGGGGGAGAGCAGTTCTTC
CASSLGGGGEQFF
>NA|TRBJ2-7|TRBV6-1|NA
TGTGCCAGCAGTGAAGGCCGAAAGGAGCAGTACTTC
CASSEGRKEQYF
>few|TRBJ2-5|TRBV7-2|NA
TGTGCCAGCAGCTTAGTCACCGGGGCAGAGACCCAGTACTTC
CASSLVTGAETQYF
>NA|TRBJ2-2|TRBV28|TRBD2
TGTGCCAGCAGAAGACTAGCGATAAACACCGGGGAGCTGTTTTTT
CASRRLAINTGELFF
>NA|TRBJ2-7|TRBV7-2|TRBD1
TGTGCCAGCAGCTTAACCGGGACAGGGAATTCCTACGAGCAGTACTTC
CASSLTGTGNSYEQYF
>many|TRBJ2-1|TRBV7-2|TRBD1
TGTGCCAGCAGCTTAAGACAGGGGGCGAATGGTGCGCTAGCGGGTTTGGACAATGAGCAGTTCTTC
CASSLRQGANGALAGLDNEQFF
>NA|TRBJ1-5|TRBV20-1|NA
TGCAGTGCTATCGGGACCTCGGATCAGCCCCAGCATTTT
CSAIGTSDQPQHF
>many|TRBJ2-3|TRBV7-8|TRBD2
TGTGCCAGCACCCTATCTCCCACTAGCGGCACAGATACGCAGTATTTT
CASTLSPTSGTDTQYF
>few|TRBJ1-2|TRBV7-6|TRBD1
TGTGCCAGCAGCTCCCGGGACAGGGGTGGCTACACCTTC
CASSSRDRGGYTF
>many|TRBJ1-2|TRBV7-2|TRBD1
TGTGCCAGCAGCCTGGCGGGGACAGTCCATGGCTACACCTTC
CASSLAGTVHGYTF
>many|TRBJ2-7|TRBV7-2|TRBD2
TGTGCCAGCAGCCTTACGGGAGGTTCCTACGAGCAGTACTTC
CASSLTGGSYEQYF